This T cell receptor (beta chain) was recovered during a study of cytomegalovirus exposure and HLA in healthy donors. Germline CDR1 reads SEHNR; CDR2 reads FQNEAQ (reference sequence). The V segment lost 7 bases and the J segment 7 bases; nucleotides outside the gene matches: 6. This CDR3 is 14 amino acids long. With regard to this clone: The antigen is unknown.

60 Vbeta and 13 Jbeta primers were used in PCR. In the authors' workflow: Per a later analysis, the number of unique TCR beta chains was about 78 million, of which some 9.9 million were shared. Method: immunoSEQ multiplex PCR; TCRdb's copy keeps in-frame clones and lacks some. D and trimming were read from the DNA, whereas the V and J calls and clone size are those reported in that table. The sample includes about 70,000 clones, 74% of them seen just once. Findings of the study overall: In a later analysis, several top co-occurrence clusters appeared linked to parvovirus B19, influenza, CMV and Epstein-Barr virus. The authors listed 150 to 200 TCR beta chains as cytomegalovirus-associated. The classifier was said to identify cytomegalovirus status with high specificity and sensitivity.

This receptor was taken from a woman in her sixties or seventies in good health and CMV-seropositive. The chain employs TRBV7-9 and TRBJ2-3, with 12 bases lining up with TRBD2. The sequenced material came from PBMCs. The CDR3 loop reads CASTPSGGAYTQYF. CDR3 bases: TGTGCCAGCACCCCTAGCGGGGGGGCTTATACGCAGTATTTT. The full variable domain, completed using reference TRBV7-9 and TRBJ2-3, is DTGVSQNPRHKITKRGQNVTFRCDPISEHNRLYWYRQTLGQGPEFLTYFQNEAQLEKSRLLSDRFSAERPKGSFSTLEIQRTEQGDSAMYLCASTPSGGAYTQYFGPGTRLTVL.